This TCR beta chain was documented in a study of blood T cell repertoires in COVID-19. Overall study context: The United States, Italy and Spain provided the acute and convalescent COVID-19 samples. The cDNA or gDNA used as material had been derived from T cells, B-cell-depleted T cells, or PBMCs.

In the original processing: Cell counts per sample came from amplifying reference gene primers. TCRdb's copy holds only in-frame clones and misses some; the assay was immunoSEQ multiplex PCR. That table gives V, J and clone size, and the DNA gave D and trimming. The profile shows roughly 73,000 clones, around four fifths of them singletons. The CDR3 extends over 15 amino acids. Per the germline V gene, CDR1 is LNHDA and CDR2 is SQIVND (reference sequence). Trimming cost V 8 bases and J 1 base, with 17 bases left between them. The chain has TRBV19 and TRBJ1-1; TRBD1 might be the D (5 bases). This receptor was obtained from a woman aged 60-70 years with acute or convalescent COVID-19. The sample comprised peripheral blood. The chain's CDR3 is CASSHWGGTNTEAFF. Here the CDR3 DNA reads TGTGCCAGTTCCCATTGGGGCGGAACGAACACTGAAGCTTTCTTT.